One T cell receptor beta chain is described in this entry. Antigen specificity is unknown. The data belong to a study of T cell responses to AZD1222 COVID-19 vaccine. The data were produced by immunoSEQ multiplex PCR, yet TCRdb's version contains in-frame clones alone and is incomplete. The sample carries more than 80,000 clones, 92% recorded once. The germline gives CDR1 SQVTM, CDR2 ANQGSEA. CDR3 size: 11 residues. Trimming removed 6 bases at V and 0 bases at J, with 3 bases between. Whole-study results and caveats: Samples come after the peak T cell response, not at day 14.

The origin of this receptor is an adult who received the AZD1222 COVID-19 vaccine. The starting material was peripheral blood, obtained 28 days after the second AZD1222 dose. The rearrangement links TRBV29-1 to TRBJ1-3; D is unresolved. The CDR3 DNA follows: TGCAGCGTATTCTCTGGAAACACCATATATTTT. Its translation is CSVFSGNTIYF.